Detailed here is one TCR beta chain. Its antigen is unidentified. Recipients boosted at about 4 weeks or about 12 weeks are pooled. The data were taken from a study of T cell responses to AZD1222 COVID-19 vaccine. General study points: Compared with day 0, the breadth and depth of the Spike-specific TCR repertoire rose significantly after two doses of AZD1222. Spike-spanning, vaccine-associated CD4 TCRs were dominant at 160-218 and 743-854.

Profiled with immunoSEQ multiplex PCR; TCRdb holds only in-frame clones, not every one. Of about 150,000 clones listed, around 86% were seen once; the top ten hold about 8.9%. CDR1 is SGHRS, CDR2 YFSETQ, per germline. Trimming cost V 0 bases and J 6 bases; bases outside gene matches: 10. The CDR3 is 17 amino acids. J is TRBJ2-1 and V is TRBV5-1; 9 nucleotides agree with TRBD2. Sequenced here: peripheral blood, sampled 28 days after the second AZD1222 dose. The origin of this receptor is an adult who received the AZD1222 COVID-19 vaccine. The CDR3 bases are TGCGCCAGCAGCTTGGGTTTGACTAGCGGAGGCCTCAATGAGCAGTTCTTC. It translates to CASSLGLTSGGLNEQFF. The whole variable domain, remainder taken from reference TRBV5-1 and TRBJ2-1, is KAGVTQTPRYLIKTRGQQVTLSCSPISGHRSVSWYQQTPGQGLQFLFEYFSETQRNKGNFPGRFSGRQFSNSRSEMNVSTLELGDSALYLCASSLGLTSGGLNEQFFGPGTRLTVL.